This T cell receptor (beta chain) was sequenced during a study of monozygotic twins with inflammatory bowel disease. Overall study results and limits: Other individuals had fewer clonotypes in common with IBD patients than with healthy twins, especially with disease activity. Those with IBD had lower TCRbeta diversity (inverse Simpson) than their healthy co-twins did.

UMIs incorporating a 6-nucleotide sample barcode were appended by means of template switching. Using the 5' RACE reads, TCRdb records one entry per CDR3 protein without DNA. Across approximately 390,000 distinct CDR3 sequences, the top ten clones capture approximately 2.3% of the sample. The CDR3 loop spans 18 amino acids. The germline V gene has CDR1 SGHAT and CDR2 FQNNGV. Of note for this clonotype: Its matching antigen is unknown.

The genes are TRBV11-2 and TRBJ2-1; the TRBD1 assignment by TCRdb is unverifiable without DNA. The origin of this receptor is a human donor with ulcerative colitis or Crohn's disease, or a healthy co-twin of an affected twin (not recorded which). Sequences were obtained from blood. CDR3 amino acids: CASSFPSGTGSSYNEQFF.